The entry that follows covers one T cell receptor beta chain sequence. From germline, CDR1 is SGHKS and CDR2 YYEKEE (reference sequence). The CDR3 totals 16 residues. With 0 bases removed from V and 3 bases from J, the gap between germline ends came to 15 bases. Produced via immunoSEQ multiplex PCR; TCRdb's table is partial and in-frame only. The sample includes 99,000 or so clones, roughly 91% of them seen just once. This record comes from a study of siplizumab effects on memory and regulatory T cells. This receptor was obtained from a human donor in good health. The gene calls are TRBV5-5 and TRBJ2-5; no reliable D call. Sequenced: CD4+ T cells sorted from blood. The CDR3 nucleotides read TGTGCCAGCAGCTTGGTTCGGCAATTAGGAGAAGAGACCCAGTACTTC. Encoded protein: CASSLVRQLGEETQYF.